This TCR beta chain appears in the sequencing data of a study of PD-1 blockade in classical Hodgkin lymphoma. General study points: Reported findings placed baseline TCR diversity lower in newly diagnosed patients (compared with healthy donors). The CD4+ diversity rise by C4D1 was clearest in complete responders. Newly diagnosed patients and complete responders had comparable diversity at baseline.

Produced via immunoSEQ multiplex PCR; TCRdb's table is partial and in-frame only. The sample shows 42,000 or so clones, about 88% of them seen only once. Notes on this clone: Its antigen is as yet unknown.

In every patient, relapse followed autologous stem cell transplantation, while exposure to brentuximab vedotin differed. Patients reached a best response of complete response, partial response or progressive disease. CDR3 length: 15 amino acids. V gave up 0 bases and J gave up 4 bases, with 7 bases separating them. CDR1 is LGHNA and CDR2 is YSLEER in the germline V gene. This receptor was identified in a human donor with classical Hodgkin lymphoma. The source material was peripheral blood mononuclear cells (PBMCs), sampled before the second cycle of nivolumab. The chain employs TRBV4-3 and TRBJ1-6; D uncertain. CDR3 loop: CASSQDEGYNSPLHF. Written as DNA, the CDR3 is TGCGCCAGCAGCCAAGACGAGGGTTATAATTCACCCCTCCACTTT.